This T cell receptor beta chain was found in a study of blood T cell repertoires in COVID-19. Sequencing used immunoSEQ multiplex PCR; TCRdb keeps in-frame clones, though not all of them. This repertoire shows about 150,000 clones, 70% to 90% found once; its top ten account for 8%. Germline CDR1 is SGHRS and CDR2 is YFSETQ. CDR3 size: 14 residues. Trimming cost V 3 bases and J 7 bases; bases outside gene matches: 5. The source is a woman aged 55-75 years with COVID-19, enrolled during active disease. V gene TRBV5-1 combines with J gene TRBJ2-2, with 8 bases that match TRBD2. Sequenced: peripheral blood. CDR3 sequence (DNA): TGCGCCAGCAGCTATACGACTAGCGACGGGGAGCTGTTTTTT. Translation gives CASSYTTSDGELFF.